The 4 T cell receptor beta chains presented below share a single source sample, sequenced in a study of response to subunit inactivated influenza vaccine. Each CDR3 protein gets one entry after TCRdb re-called the RT-PCR reads with MiXCR. The repertoire holds over 650,000 distinct CDR3 sequences, with about a fifth as singletons. This sample comprised PBMCs from blood, obtained 4 to 6 days after vaccination. The receptors were gathered from a man in his forties or fifties who received an inactivated influenza vaccine.

The table lists this clonotype with many counts. The chain combines TRBV7-9 with TRBJ2-2, with D uncertain. This CDR3 is 11 amino acids long. Germline CDR1 is SEHNR and CDR2 is FQNEAQ (reference sequence). Between the trimmed V and J ends, which lost 2 bases and 6 bases, there was a span of 1 base. CDR3 in DNA: TGTGCCAGCAGCTTACCCGGGGAGCTGTTTTTT. Translation: CASSLPGELFF.

This clonotype was found a few times. V and J are TRBV24-1 and TRBJ1-1, with D possibly TRBD1 on 5 matching bases. V was clipped by 4 bases and J by 11 bases, with 16 bases between them. This CDR3 has 13 amino acids. Germline CDR1 reads KGHDR; CDR2 reads SFDVKD. DNA for the CDR3: TGTGCCACCAGTGAGAGGGACGGCGACCAGGCTTTCTTT. It is translated as CATSERDGDQAFF.

This clonotype turned up a few times. The chain joins TRBV11-2 to TRBJ2-5; 13 bases fit TRBD2. CDR3 length: 15 amino acids. V lost 4 bases, J lost 5 bases, and 4 bases stayed unmatched. Germline lookup yields CDR1 SGHAT and CDR2 FQNNGV. As DNA, the CDR3 is TGTGCCAGCAGCTGGACTAGCGGGGGAGTGGAGACCCAGTACTTC. Amino acid sequence: CASSWTSGGVETQYF.

This rearrangement joins TRBV4-3 to TRBJ2-2, with 11 bases aligning to TRBD2. V was pared by 2 bases and J by 6 bases, with 8 bases of the junction left unmatched. CDR1 and CDR2 from the germline V gene are LGHNA and YSLEER. The CDR3 loop spans 17 amino acids. The CDR3 reads CASSQPLGLAGAGELFF. Written as DNA, the CDR3 is TGCGCCAGCAGCCAACCCCTAGGACTAGCGGGCGCCGGGGAGCTGTTTTTT.